This is a list of T cell receptor beta chains from one sample in a study of spatial heterogeneity in lung cancer. TCRdb independently ran MiXCR on the 5' RACE reads; one entry per CDR3 protein. The sample lists about 120,000 distinct CDR3 sequences; less than 15% were seen once. The source was PBMCs, collected at follow-up. The receptors here all came from a male donor with early-stage non-small cell lung cancer. Both conserved end residues are trimmed from each CDR3. Where a row states a size, it is once, few, many or the class of an expanded clone; other rows omit it.

size | length | V | CDR3
- | 10 | TRBV18 | ASSPSNQPQH
- | 9 | TRBV5-1 | ASSQDNEQF
many | 14 | TRBV7-6 | ASSLERSDRGSPLH
- | 15 | TRBV6-1 | ASSEGLTSGAQETQY
- | 12 | TRBV4-2 | ASSQGGPTDTQY
many | 12 | TRBV6-5 | ASNDRDSNQPQH
- | 13 | TRBV6-2/TRBV6-3 | ASSNTGLSNQPQH
- | 14 | TRBV28 | ASSFRQGLRNQPQH
few | 14 | TRBV7-2 | ASSFTSRGGTDTQY
many | 15 | TRBV9 | ASSYNFRVLDTGELF
many | 10 | TRBV14 | ASSPPGYEQY
many | 11 | TRBV27 | ASSLSVSGEQY
- | 13 | TRBV6-2/TRBV6-3 | ASIKLAGALVEQY
- | 11 | TRBV2 | AIQRSSYNEQF
many | 13 | TRBV7-9 | ASSRDAGNTGELF
few | 11 | TRBV30 | AWKWTSGETQY
few | 12 | TRBV4-1 | ASSQRESGYGYT
many | 12 | TRBV5-1 | ASSSTRSDIDYT
- | 13 | TRBV18 | ASSLETGGANVLT
- | 12 | TRBV3-1 | ASSQGPRGGELF
few | 11 | TRBV28 | ASSLPDNQPQH
few | 13 | TRBV12-3/TRBV12-4 | ASSTDRGRGNTIY
- | 12 | TRBV12-3/TRBV12-4 | ASSLGQGFETQY
few | 10 | TRBV20-1 | SAKVRGYEQY
- | 11 | TRBV29-1 | SVGTGGDSPLH
few | 16 | TRBV18 | ASSPLGLAGAGTGELF
few | 13 | TRBV24-1 | ATSSGGLNQETQY
many | 13 | TRBV7-9 | ASSAGTGYNSPLH
- | 12 | TRBV20-1 | SALRGVNTGELF
- | 13 | TRBV7-3 | ASSFRSGGADTQY
many | 10 | TRBV28 | ASTRGSETQY
- | 13 | TRBV12-3/TRBV12-4 | ASSIASGAGNIQY
few | 12 | TRBV15 | ATSRDKGAGELF
- | 13 | TRBV19 | ATSGTGGLPDPQH
- | 13 | TRBV2 | ASSVERDPGETQY
few | 13 | TRBV25-1 | ASSTTETGANVLT
many | 13 | TRBV20-1 | SARADGYSNQPQH
- | 13 | TRBV12-3/TRBV12-4 | ASRPLAGGPDTQY
many | 15 | TRBV5-1 | ASSLGLAGPSQETQY
few | 16 | TRBV28 | ASSSSPLATFSYNEQF
- | 14 | TRBV2 | ASSGIRRPPSYEQY
few | 15 | TRBV7-6 | VSSLSPTSGGTDTQY
- | 12 | TRBV3-1 | ASSPLRDNYEQY
- | 13 | TRBV12-3/TRBV12-4 | ASSGKSSYNSPLH
few | 16 | TRBV25-1 | ASSEYRTSGLRQETQY
- | 15 | TRBV19 | ASSIPPDSYSNYGYT
- | 13 | TRBV7-2 | ASSPGTSRDNEQF
many | 10 | TRBV7-2 | ASSFRNTEAF
- | 12 | TRBV10-3 | AISQIQGNTEAF
- | 15 | TRBV19 | ASSIGMGGSNTGELF
few | 13 | TRBV29-1 | SVEWAGRISYEQY
many | 11 | TRBV4-1 | ASTRQATDTQY